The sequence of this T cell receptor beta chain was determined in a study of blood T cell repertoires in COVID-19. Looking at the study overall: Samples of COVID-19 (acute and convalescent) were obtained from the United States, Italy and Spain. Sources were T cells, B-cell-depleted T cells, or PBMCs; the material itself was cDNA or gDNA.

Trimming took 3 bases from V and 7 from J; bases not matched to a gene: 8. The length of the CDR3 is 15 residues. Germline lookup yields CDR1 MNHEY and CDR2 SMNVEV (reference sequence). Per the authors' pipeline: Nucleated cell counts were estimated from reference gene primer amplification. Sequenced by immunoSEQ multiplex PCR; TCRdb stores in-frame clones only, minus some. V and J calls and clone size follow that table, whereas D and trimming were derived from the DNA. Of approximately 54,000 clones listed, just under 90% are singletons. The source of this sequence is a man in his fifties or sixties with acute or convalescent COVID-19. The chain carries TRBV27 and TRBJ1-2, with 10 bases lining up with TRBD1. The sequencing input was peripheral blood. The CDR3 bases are TGTGCCAGCAGTTTCGAGGGACAGGGGTTTCGTGGCTACACCTTC. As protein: CASSFEGQGFRGYTF.